This note documents a single T cell receptor (beta chain) sequence. Its antigen is not known. These data are taken from a study of CD8 T cells in ankylosing spondylitis. Study outcomes and limitations: Made up of 7 to 9 highly homologous variants, a TCR beta motif appeared characteristic of ankylosing spondylitis blood.

The TCR beta libraries were generated through quantitative 5'-RACE incorporating molecular barcodes. TCRdb re-derived calls from the 5' RACE reads in MiXCR, one entry per CDR3 protein. The sample consists of approximately 400,000 distinct CDR3 sequences, approximately 17% of them appearing once. CDR1 and CDR2 (germline): LNHDA, SQIVND (reference sequence). This CDR3 comprises 16 residues. Trimming stripped 5 bases from V and 1 base from J, with 16 bases between. The chain recombines TRBV19 with TRBJ2-3; TRBD1 is a possible D gene (6 bases). Sequencing was carried out using blood, either unsorted or a sorted T cell fraction (not recorded which). This receptor was obtained from a male donor with ankylosing spondylitis. CDR3 amino acids: CASSRTGTTRTDTQYF. In DNA, the CDR3 is TGTGCCAGTAGTCGGACCGGGACAACACGCACAGATACGCAGTATTTT. Full variable domain (rest looked up from reference TRBV19 and TRBJ2-3): DGGITQSPKYLFRKEGQNVTLSCEQNLNHDAMYWYRQDPGQGLRLIYYSQIVNDFQKGDIAEGYSVSREKKESFPLTVTSAQKNPTAFYLCASSRTGTTRTDTQYFGPGTRLTVL.